This T cell receptor (beta chain) stems from a study of human T cells and chemical hapten exposure. The time point here: healthy volunteer bleed at 2 weeks. Total RNA was isolated from unfractionated whole blood. Germline trimming cut 5 bases from V and 4 bases from J; bases unmatched to any gene: 2. The CDR3 sequence is 13 residues long. Germline assignment: CDR1 SNHLY and CDR2 FYNNEI. Points on this clonotype: One base away lies a much larger clone, so this may be a sequencing read error.

In TCRdb, the RACE reads were re-called with MiXCR into one record per CDR3 protein. The data show over 100,000 distinct CDR3 sequences, approximately 10% seen once. The TCR was taken from a male donor in good health. Some clones in this sample may be carry-over from other donors' samples. V gene TRBV2 combines with J gene TRBJ2-1, with 7 positions matching TRBD1. Sequencing input: whole blood. CDR3 residues: CASSTGQYNEQFF. The CDR3 DNA sequence: TGTGCCAGCAGTACGGGACAGTACAATGAGCAGTTCTTC.